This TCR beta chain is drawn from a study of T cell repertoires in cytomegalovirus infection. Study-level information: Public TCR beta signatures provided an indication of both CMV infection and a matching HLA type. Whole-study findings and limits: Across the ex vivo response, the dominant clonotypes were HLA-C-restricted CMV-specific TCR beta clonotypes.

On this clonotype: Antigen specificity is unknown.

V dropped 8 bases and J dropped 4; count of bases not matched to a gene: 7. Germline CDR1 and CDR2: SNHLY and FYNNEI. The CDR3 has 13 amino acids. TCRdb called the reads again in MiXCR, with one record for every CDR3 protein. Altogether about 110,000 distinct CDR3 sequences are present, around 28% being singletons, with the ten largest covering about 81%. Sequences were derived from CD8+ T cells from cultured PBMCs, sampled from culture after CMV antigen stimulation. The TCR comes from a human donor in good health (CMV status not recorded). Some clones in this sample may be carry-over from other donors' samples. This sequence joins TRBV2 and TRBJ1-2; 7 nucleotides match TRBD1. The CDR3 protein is CASGGTDLYGYTF. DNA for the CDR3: TGTGCCAGCGGGGGGACAGACCTCTATGGCTACACCTTC.